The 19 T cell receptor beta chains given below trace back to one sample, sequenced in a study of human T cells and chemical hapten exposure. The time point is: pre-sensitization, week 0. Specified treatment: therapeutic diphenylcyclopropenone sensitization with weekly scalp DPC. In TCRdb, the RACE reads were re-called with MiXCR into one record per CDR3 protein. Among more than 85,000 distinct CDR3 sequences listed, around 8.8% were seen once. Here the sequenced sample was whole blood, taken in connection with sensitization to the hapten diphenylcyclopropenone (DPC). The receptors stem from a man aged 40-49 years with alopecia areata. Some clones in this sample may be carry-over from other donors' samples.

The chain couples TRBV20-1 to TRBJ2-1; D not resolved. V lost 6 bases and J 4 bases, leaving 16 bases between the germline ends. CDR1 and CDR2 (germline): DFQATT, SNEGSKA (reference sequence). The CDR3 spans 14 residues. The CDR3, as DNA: TGCAGTGCCCAAACTTGGGGAAATTACAATGAGCAGTTCTTC. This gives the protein CSAQTWGNYNEQFF.

The chain's CDR3 is CASSYGLRNNEQFF. The CDR3 nucleotides read TGTGCCAGCAGTTACGGCCTAAGGAACAATGAGCAGTTCTTC. V usage is TRBV6-2 or TRBV6-3 and J usage is TRBJ2-1, with no clear D. This CDR3 region has 14 residues. The V end was cut by 2 bases, the J end by 5 bases, with 10 bases between. The germline CDR1 and CDR2 sequences are MNHEY and SVGEGT.

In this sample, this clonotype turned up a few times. CDR3 in amino acids: CASSVSARERNIQYF. The CDR3 bases are TGTGCCAGCAGCGTCTCGGCCAGGGAGCGGAACATTCAGTACTTC. The chain links TRBV21-1 to TRBJ2-4; the table's D call, TRBD1, has no DNA check behind it. TRBV21-1 is marked as a pseudogene. This CDR3 contains 15 residues.

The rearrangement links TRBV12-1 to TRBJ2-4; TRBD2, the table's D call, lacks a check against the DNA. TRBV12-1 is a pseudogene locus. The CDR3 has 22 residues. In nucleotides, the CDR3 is TGTGCCAGCAGCTCCATAAAAGGCGTATGGCTAGTTCAGGGACATACCAAAAACATTCAGTACTTC. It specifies CASSSIKGVWLVQGHTKNIQYF.

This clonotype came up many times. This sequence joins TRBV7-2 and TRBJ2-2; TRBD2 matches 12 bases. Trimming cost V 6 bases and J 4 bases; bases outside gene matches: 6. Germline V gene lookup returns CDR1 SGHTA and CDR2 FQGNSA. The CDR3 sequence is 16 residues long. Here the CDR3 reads CASSSLAGGTTGELFF. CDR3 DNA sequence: TGTGCCAGCAGTTCACTAGCGGGAGGCACCACCGGGGAGCTGTTTTTT. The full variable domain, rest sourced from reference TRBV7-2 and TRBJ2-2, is GAGVSQSPSNKVTEKGKDVELRCDPISGHTALYWYRQSLGQGLEFLIYFQGNSAPDKSGLPSDRFSAERTGGSVSTLTIQRTQQEDSAVYLCASSSLAGGTTGELFFGEGSRLTVL.

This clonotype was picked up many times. The CDR3 reads CATSRDEIAGGFYGYTF. In nucleotides, the CDR3 is TGTGCCACCAGCAGAGATGAAATTGCGGGGGGATTCTATGGCTACACCTTC. The chain is built from TRBV15 and TRBJ1-2; possible D gene TRBD1, 5 bases. Germline-derived CDR1 and CDR2 are LNHNV and YYDKDF (reference sequence). V lost 0 bases and J lost 4, with 18 bases in between. CDR3 size: 17 residues.

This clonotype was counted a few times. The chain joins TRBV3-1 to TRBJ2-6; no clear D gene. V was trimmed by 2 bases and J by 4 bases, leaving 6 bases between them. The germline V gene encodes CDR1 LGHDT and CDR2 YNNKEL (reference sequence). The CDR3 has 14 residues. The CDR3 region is CASSQRPGANVLTF. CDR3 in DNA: TGTGCCAGCAGCCAACGCCCGGGGGCCAACGTCCTGACTTTC.

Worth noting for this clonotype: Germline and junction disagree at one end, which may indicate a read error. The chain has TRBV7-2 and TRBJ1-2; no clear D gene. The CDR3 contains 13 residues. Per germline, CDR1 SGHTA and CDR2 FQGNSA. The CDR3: CVSSQDGSYGYTF. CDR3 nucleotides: TGTGTCAGCAGTCAGGACGGATCCTATGGCTACACCTTC.

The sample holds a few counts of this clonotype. The CDR3 sequence: CASSQGGNRGHSIQYF. The CDR3 bases are TGCGCCAGCAGCCAAGGGGGTAACAGGGGGCATAGCATTCAGTACTTC. The genes are TRBV4-1 and TRBJ2-4, with 9 positions matching TRBD1. The CDR3 length is 16 residues. The trim removed 1 base at V and 9 bases at J, leaving 10 bases unmatched. CDR1 and CDR2 from the germline V gene are MGHRA and YSYEKL.

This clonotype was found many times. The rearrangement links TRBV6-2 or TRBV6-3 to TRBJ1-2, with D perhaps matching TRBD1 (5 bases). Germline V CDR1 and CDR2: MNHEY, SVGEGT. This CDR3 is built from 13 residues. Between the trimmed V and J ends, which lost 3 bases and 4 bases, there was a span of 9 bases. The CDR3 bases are TGTGCCAGCAGTTATACAGGTGGCTATGGCTACACCTTC. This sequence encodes CASSYTGGYGYTF.

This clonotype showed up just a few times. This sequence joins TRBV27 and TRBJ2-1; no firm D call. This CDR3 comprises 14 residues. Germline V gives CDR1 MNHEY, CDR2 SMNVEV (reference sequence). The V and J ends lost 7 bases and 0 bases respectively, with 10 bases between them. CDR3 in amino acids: CASKVLSSYNEQFF. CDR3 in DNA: TGTGCCAGCAAAGTACTAAGCTCCTACAATGAGCAGTTCTTC.

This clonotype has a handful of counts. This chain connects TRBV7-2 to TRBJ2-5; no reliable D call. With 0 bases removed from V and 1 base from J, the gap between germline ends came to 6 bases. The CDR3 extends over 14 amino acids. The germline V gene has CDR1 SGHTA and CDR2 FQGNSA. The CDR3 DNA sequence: TGTGCCAGCAGCTTAGCGCCAGTCCAAGAGACCCAGTACTTC. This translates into CASSLAPVQETQYF.

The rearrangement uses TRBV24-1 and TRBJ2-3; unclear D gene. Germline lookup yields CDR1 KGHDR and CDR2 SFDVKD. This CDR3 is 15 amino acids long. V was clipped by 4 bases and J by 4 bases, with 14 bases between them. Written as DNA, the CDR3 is TGTGCCACCAGTGACTCGACTGGATTTTCAGATACGCAGTATTTT. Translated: CATSDSTGFSDTQYF.

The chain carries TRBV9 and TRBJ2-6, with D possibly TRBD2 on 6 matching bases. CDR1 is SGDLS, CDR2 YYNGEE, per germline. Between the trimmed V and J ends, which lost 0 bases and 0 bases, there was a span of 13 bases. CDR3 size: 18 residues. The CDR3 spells CASSVGASASSGANVLTF. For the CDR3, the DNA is TGTGCCAGCAGCGTAGGGGCTAGCGCAAGCTCTGGGGCCAACGTCCTGACTTTC.

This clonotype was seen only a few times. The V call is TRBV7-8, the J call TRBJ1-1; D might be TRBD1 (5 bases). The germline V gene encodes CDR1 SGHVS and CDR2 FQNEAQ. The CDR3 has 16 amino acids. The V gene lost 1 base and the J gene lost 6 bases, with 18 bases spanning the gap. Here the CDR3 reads CASSLGGARWRAEAFF. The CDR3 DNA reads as TGTGCCAGCAGCTTAGGCGGGGCCAGATGGCGGGCTGAAGCTTTCTTT. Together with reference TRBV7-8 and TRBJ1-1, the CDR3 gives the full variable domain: GAGVSQSPRYKVAKRGQDVALRCDPISGHVSLFWYQQALGQGPEFLTYFQNEAQLDKSGLPSDRFFAERPEGSVSTLKIQRTQQEDSAVYLCASSLGGARWRAEAFFGQGTRLTVV.

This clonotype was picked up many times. DNA of the CDR3: TGTGCCAGCAGTTTCGGCGATGGTCAGCCCCAGCATTTT. This gives the protein CASSFGDGQPQHF. The chain employs TRBV6-6 and TRBJ1-5, with D unresolved. Looked up from germline, CDR1 is MNHNY and CDR2 is SVGAGI (reference sequence). This CDR3 is built from 13 residues. Trimming left V 4 bases short and J 6 bases short, with 10 bases between.

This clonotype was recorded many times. CDR3 sequence: CSVEGRDSYYNEQFF. In nucleotides, the CDR3 is TGCAGCGTTGAAGGCCGGGACAGTTACTACAATGAGCAGTTCTTC. V usage is TRBV29-1 and J usage is TRBJ2-1; 7 nucleotides match TRBD1. The CDR3 has 15 residues. Germline V CDR1 and CDR2: SQVTM, ANQGSEA. The trim removed 1 base at V and 3 bases at J, leaving 6 bases unmatched.

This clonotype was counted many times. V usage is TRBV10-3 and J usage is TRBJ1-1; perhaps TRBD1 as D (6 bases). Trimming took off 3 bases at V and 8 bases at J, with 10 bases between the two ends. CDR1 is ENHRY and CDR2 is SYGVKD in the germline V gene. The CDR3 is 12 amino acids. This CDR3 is CAISEFGQEAFF. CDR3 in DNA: TGTGCCATCAGTGAATTCGGACAGGAAGCTTTCTTT.

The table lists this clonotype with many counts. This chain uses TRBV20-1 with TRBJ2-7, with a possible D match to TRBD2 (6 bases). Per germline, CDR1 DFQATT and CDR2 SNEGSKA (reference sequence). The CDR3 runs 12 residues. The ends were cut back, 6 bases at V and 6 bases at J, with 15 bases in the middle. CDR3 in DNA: TGCAGTGCCCAGGGACTCCCTGGCGAGCAGTACTTC. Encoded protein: CSAQGLPGEQYF.